The next 26 T cell receptor beta chains were all read from a single sample in a study of shared clonotypes between healthy human individuals. Assay used: immunoSEQ multiplex PCR; TCRdb lists only in-frame clones, some missing. The data contain around 690,000 clones, 90% of them singletons. Input material: memory CD8+ T cells from PBMCs. As to subset: CD45RO+ cells pooled with CCR7-negative TemRA cells. These receptors were taken from a man between 18 and 35 years old in good health. Some clones in this sample may be carry-over from other donors' samples.

The CDR3 nucleotides are TGTGCCAGCAGCCGGAGGGTAGCCCTGGATACGCAGTATTTT. Its protein is CASSRRVALDTQYF. The chain joins TRBV7-9 to TRBJ2-3; D possibly corresponds to TRBD2 (6 bases). Per germline, CDR1 SEHNR and CDR2 FQNEAQ (reference sequence). CDR3 size: 14 residues. V lost 5 bases to trimming and J lost 6 bases, with 15 bases between them.

The chain employs TRBV9 and TRBJ1-5; D is possibly TRBD1 (5 bases). V lost 0 bases and J lost 4, with 11 bases in between. The CDR3 contains 15 residues. Germline V lookup: CDR1 SGDLS, CDR2 YYNGEE. CDR3 loop: CASSVGGVVNQPQHF. CDR3 nucleotide sequence: TGTGCCAGCAGCGTAGGAGGGGTCGTGAATCAGCCCCAGCATTTT.

The chain uses TRBV5-1 and TRBJ2-1, with D perhaps TRBD1 (6 bases). V gave up 5 bases and J gave up 2 bases, with 17 bases separating them. The CDR3 has 16 residues. Germline-derived CDR1 and CDR2 are SGHRS and YFSETQ. The DNA of the CDR3 is TGCGCCAGCAGTCAGACCCCGGGACAACCCTACAATGAGCAGTTCTTC. Translating gives CASSQTPGQPYNEQFF. Full variable domain (outside the CDR3, taken from reference TRBV5-1 and TRBJ2-1): KAGVTQTPRYLIKTRGQQVTLSCSPISGHRSVSWYQQTPGQGLQFLFEYFSETQRNKGNFPGRFSGRQFSNSRSEMNVSTLELGDSALYLCASSQTPGQPYNEQFFGPGTRLTVL.

The chain combines TRBV27 with TRBJ2-7; 11 bases align to TRBD2. After removal of 6 bases from V and 6 bases from J, the junction contained 10 bases not matched to a gene. Germline V gene lookup returns CDR1 MNHEY and CDR2 SMNVEV (reference sequence). This CDR3 region has 15 residues. CDR3 amino acids: CASRLAGGPLGEQYF. CDR3 nucleotide sequence: TGTGCCAGCAGATTAGCGGGAGGGCCTTTGGGCGAGCAGTACTTC.

The V call is TRBV6-5, the J call TRBJ2-1; D remains unclear. V dropped 2 bases and J dropped 8 bases, with 4 bases sitting between them. Germline-derived CDR1 and CDR2 are MNHEY and SVGAGI. This CDR3 spans 11 amino acids. This chain's CDR3 is CASSYGYEQFF. The CDR3 nucleotides are TGTGCCAGCAGTTACGGGTATGAGCAGTTCTTC.

The chain recombines TRBV4-1 with TRBJ2-7, with D tentatively TRBD2 (5 bases). Trimming pared 1 base from V and 2 bases from J, leaving 9 bases between. The CDR3 has 14 amino acids. Germline loops: CDR1 MGHRA, CDR2 YSYEKL. CDR3 bases: TGCGCCAGCAGCCAAGTAAGCGGCCCCTACGAGCAGTACTTC. This encodes CASSQVSGPYEQYF.

The chain is built from TRBV6-5 and TRBJ2-1; weak D call: TRBD2 (5 bases). The V end was cut by 5 bases, the J end by 8 bases, with 19 bases between. The CDR3 extends over 15 amino acids. The germline V gene has CDR1 MNHEY and CDR2 SVGAGI. For the CDR3, the DNA is TGTGCCAGCAGTAATGGACTGCGGTATTGGGATGAGCAGTTCTTC. Protein sequence: CASSNGLRYWDEQFF.

This chain links TRBV11-2 with TRBJ2-7; D not resolved. This CDR3 is 13 amino acids long. Germline V CDR1 and CDR2: SGHAT, FQNNGV. Trimming pared 3 bases from V and 7 bases from J, leaving 13 bases between. The CDR3 loop is CASSFGSWIEQYF. CDR3 nucleotide sequence: TGTGCCAGCAGCTTCGGGTCCTGGATTGAGCAGTACTTC.

The CDR3 region is CASSLGTSEYNEQFF. The CDR3 DNA reads TGTGCCAGCAGTTTAGGGACTAGCGAATACAATGAGCAGTTCTTC. The V and J genes are TRBV25-1 and TRBJ2-1, with TRBD2 identical over 10 bases. The CDR3 consists of 15 residues. After removal of 5 bases from V and 4 bases from J, the junction contained 5 bases not matched to a gene. Germline CDR1 reads MGHDK; CDR2 reads SYGVNS.

This rearrangement joins TRBV6-1 to TRBJ1-5; possibly TRBD1 for D (5 bases). Germline V gives CDR1 MNHNS, CDR2 SASEGT. V lost 1 base and J 0 bases, leaving 10 bases between the germline ends. The CDR3 consists of 16 residues. The DNA of the CDR3 is TGTGCCAGCAGTGAAGGGGTCAGGGATAGCAATCAGCCCCAGCATTTT. Translated, it gives CASSEGVRDSNQPQHF.

CDR3 nucleotides: TGTGCCACCAGCAGTGGGACAGGCGCAACTAATGAAAAACTGTTTTTT. It encodes CATSSGTGATNEKLFF. The rearrangement links TRBV15 to TRBJ1-4; 8 bases map to TRBD1. V gave up 3 bases and J gave up 0 bases; unmatched junction bases: 3. CDR3 length: 16 residues. Germline loops: CDR1 LNHNV, CDR2 YYDKDF (reference sequence).

The chain combines TRBV9 with TRBJ2-7, with D perhaps matching TRBD1 (6 bases). V was clipped by 0 bases and J by 3 bases, with 13 bases between them. From germline, CDR1 is SGDLS and CDR2 YYNGEE. The CDR3 runs 15 residues. CDR3 in DNA: TGTGCCAGCAGCGTAGATGCCGGGACAATCTACGAGCAGTACTTC. Translation gives CASSVDAGTIYEQYF.

The CDR3, as DNA: TGTGCCAGCAGTGTGGGACAGGGCAATGAGCAGTTCTTC. This translates into CASSVGQGNEQFF. The chain is built from TRBV27 and TRBJ2-1; 9 bases are shared with TRBD1. The CDR3 length is 13 residues. V was pared by 5 bases and J by 6 bases, with 2 bases of the junction left unmatched. Germline V gene sequence: CDR1 MNHEY, CDR2 SMNVEV (reference sequence).

This chain links TRBV10-3 with TRBJ2-1; the match to TRBD1 covers 7 bases. The CDR3 is 14 amino acids. V dropped 6 bases and J dropped 4; count of bases not matched to a gene: 6. Germline CDR1 reads ENHRY; CDR2 reads SYGVKD. CDR3 in amino acids: CAISGQVAYNEQFF. The CDR3 DNA reads as TGTGCCATCAGCGGACAGGTCGCGTACAATGAGCAGTTCTTC.

The gene calls are TRBV7-8 and TRBJ1-3; TRBD1 might be the D (5 bases). V lost 0 bases to trimming and J lost 0 bases, with 6 bases between them. There are 15 residues in the CDR3. CDR1 is SGHVS, CDR2 FQNEAQ, per germline. The CDR3 sequence is CASSLAGASGNTIYF. The CDR3 DNA follows: TGTGCCAGCAGCTTAGCCGGGGCCTCTGGAAACACCATATATTTT.

This clone was seen a handful of times. The chain links TRBV9 to TRBJ1-1, with D unclear. The CDR3 loop spans 13 amino acids. Trimming stripped 4 bases from V and 4 bases from J, with 11 bases between. From germline, CDR1 is SGDLS and CDR2 YYNGEE. The CDR3 region is CASSLSVSTEAFF. DNA of the CDR3: TGTGCCAGCAGCCTAAGCGTGAGCACTGAAGCTTTCTTT.

V and J are TRBV27 and TRBJ1-1; D may be TRBD1 (5 bases). Trimming took off 7 bases at V and 4 bases at J, with 19 bases between the two ends. Germline V CDR1 and CDR2: MNHEY, SMNVEV (reference sequence). This CDR3 is built from 15 residues. CDR3 in DNA: TGTGCCAGCACCCCCTCGGGGGGTTATGGCACTGAAGCTTTCTTT. It specifies CASTPSGGYGTEAFF.

The rearrangement uses TRBV15 and TRBJ1-5; a weak D match, TRBD1 (6 bases). CDR3 length: 16 residues. Looked up from germline, CDR1 is LNHNV and CDR2 is YYDKDF (reference sequence). V lost 3 bases, J lost 4 bases, and 16 bases lay in between. The CDR3 sequence is CATSSPPGQPNQPQHF. DNA of the CDR3: TGTGCCACCAGCAGCCCACCGGGACAACCTAATCAGCCCCAGCATTTT. Drawing the rest from reference TRBV15 and TRBJ1-5, the complete variable domain is DAMVIQNPRYQVTQFGKPVTLSCSQTLNHNVMYWYQQKSSQAPKLLFHYYDKDFNNEADTPDNFQSRRPNTSFCFLDIRSPGLGDTAMYLCATSSPPGQPNQPQHFGDGTRLSIL.

The chain carries TRBV6-4 and TRBJ2-3; D tentatively reads TRBD1 or TRBD2 (6 bases each). CDR3 length: 14 amino acids. Trimming took 3 bases from V and 2 from J, leaving 9 bases between them. The germline CDR1 and CDR2 sequences are MRHNA and SNTAGT. The chain's CDR3 is CASSEGGPTDTQYF. CDR3 coding DNA: TGTGCCAGCAGTGAGGGGGGCCCCACAGATACGCAGTATTTT.

The chain combines TRBV6-5 with TRBJ2-1; a weak D match, TRBD1 (5 bases). Trimming removed 2 bases at V and 6 bases at J, with 14 bases between. Looked up from germline, CDR1 is MNHEY and CDR2 is SVGAGI. This CDR3 is built from 15 residues. DNA for the CDR3: TGTGCCAGCAGTTACGTTATGGGGCAGTCCAATGAGCAGTTCTTC. This gives the protein CASSYVMGQSNEQFF.

The V and J genes are TRBV5-6 and TRBJ1-1, with D possibly TRBD1 on 5 matching bases. Germline V lookup: CDR1 SGHDT, CDR2 YYEEEE. This CDR3 contains 14 residues. Trimming took 3 bases from V and 2 from J, leaving 11 bases between them. This chain's CDR3 is CASSYHRSNTEAFF. The CDR3 DNA sequence: TGTGCCAGCAGCTACCACAGGAGCAACACTGAAGCTTTCTTT.

This clone was detected once. V usage is TRBV10-2 and J usage is TRBJ1-2; the match to TRBD1 covers 8 bases. CDR3 length equals 15 residues. After removal of 0 bases from V and 6 bases from J, the junction contained 6 bases not matched to a gene. CDR1 WSHSY and CDR2 SAAADI come from the germline V gene. CDR3 region: CASSESPGGGNGYTF. The DNA for the CDR3 is TGCGCCAGCAGTGAGTCACCAGGGGGCGGGAATGGCTACACCTTC.

In this sample, this clone turned up once. The V call is TRBV27, the J call TRBJ2-1; D is uncertain. The V and J ends lost 8 bases and 8 bases respectively, with 10 bases between them. CDR1 is MNHEY and CDR2 is SMNVEV in the germline V gene (reference sequence). This CDR3 comprises 11 residues. The CDR3 reads CASRFVDEQFF. In DNA form, the CDR3 reads TGTGCCAGCCGGTTCGTGGATGAGCAGTTCTTC.

This clone was counted a single time. The chain links TRBV25-1 to TRBJ2-7; 7 bases match TRBD1. CDR1 is MGHDK, CDR2 SYGVNS, per germline. This CDR3 region has 11 residues. J was trimmed by 6 bases and V by 10 bases; bases with no gene match: 6. CDR3 DNA sequence: TGTGCCACCCGGACAGGCGGCGAGCAGTACTTC. Translating gives CATRTGGEQYF.

This clone was picked up one time. V usage is TRBV30 and J usage is TRBJ1-4; 8 bases line up with TRBD1. The trim removed 0 bases at V and 8 bases at J, leaving 8 bases unmatched. Germline CDR1 GTSNPN, CDR2 SVGIG (reference sequence). The CDR3 has 15 amino acids. The CDR3 coding sequence is TGTGCCTGGAGTGTAGGTGGGACAGGAGGCGAAAAACTGTTTTTT. Translated: CAWSVGGTGGEKLFF.

Written as DNA, the CDR3 is TGTGCCAGCAGTGATAGGGAGGCAGGTCGAACCAAAAACATTCAGTACTTC. Amino acid sequence: CASSDREAGRTKNIQYF. The chain combines TRBV6-1 with TRBJ2-4; maybe TRBD2 (6 bases). Germline CDR1 is MNHNS and CDR2 is SASEGT. The CDR3 is made up of 17 amino acids. V shed 3 bases and J shed 2 bases, with 17 bases lying between them.